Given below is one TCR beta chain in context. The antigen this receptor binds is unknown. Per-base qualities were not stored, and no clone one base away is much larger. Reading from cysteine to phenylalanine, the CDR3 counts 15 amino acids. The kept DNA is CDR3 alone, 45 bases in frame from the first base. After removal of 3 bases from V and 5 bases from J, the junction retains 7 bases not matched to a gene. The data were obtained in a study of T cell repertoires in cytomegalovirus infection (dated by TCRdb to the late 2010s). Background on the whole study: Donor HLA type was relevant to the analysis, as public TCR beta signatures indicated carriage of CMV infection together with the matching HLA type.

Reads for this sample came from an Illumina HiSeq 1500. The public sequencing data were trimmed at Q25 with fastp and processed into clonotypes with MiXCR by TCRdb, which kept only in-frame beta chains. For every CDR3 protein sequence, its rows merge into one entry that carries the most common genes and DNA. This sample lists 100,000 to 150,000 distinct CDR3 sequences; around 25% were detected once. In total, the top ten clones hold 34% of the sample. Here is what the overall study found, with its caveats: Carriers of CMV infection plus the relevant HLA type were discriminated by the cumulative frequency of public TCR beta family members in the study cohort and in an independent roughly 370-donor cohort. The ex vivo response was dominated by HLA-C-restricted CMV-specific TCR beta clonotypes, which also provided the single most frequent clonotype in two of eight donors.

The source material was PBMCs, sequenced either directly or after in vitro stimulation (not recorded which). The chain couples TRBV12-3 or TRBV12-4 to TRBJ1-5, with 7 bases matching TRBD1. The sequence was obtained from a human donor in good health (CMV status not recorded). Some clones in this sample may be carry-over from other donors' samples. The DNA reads TGTGCCAGCAGTTTGGAGACAGGGAGAGATCAGCCCCAGCATTTT. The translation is CASSLETGRDQPQHF.